The clone carrying this T cell receptor (beta chain) was seen a few times. Its specificity is unknown. Quantitative 5'-RACE with molecular barcodes produced the TCR beta libraries. TCRdb re-derived calls from the 5' RACE reads in MiXCR, one entry per CDR3 protein. The sample contains over 700,000 distinct CDR3 sequences, around a fifth of which appear only once. The record originates from a study of CD8 T cells in ankylosing spondylitis. Overall study findings and caveats: Matched ankylosing spondylitis synovial fluid reportedly contained a significantly enriched population of disease-linked clones. A TCR beta motif of under 10 highly homologous variants seemed to mark ankylosing spondylitis blood.

The CDR3 spans 14 residues. Germline CDR1 MGHRA, CDR2 YSYEKL. V dropped 0 bases and J dropped 11; count of bases not matched to a gene: 9. The specimen was blood, either unsorted or a sorted T cell fraction (not recorded which). The sequence came from a male donor with ankylosing spondylitis. The genes are TRBV4-1 and TRBJ1-1, with TRBD1 matching over 7 bases. The CDR3 loop reads CASSQDLWDSGAFF. In DNA, the CDR3 is TGCGCCAGCAGCCAAGATCTGTGGGACAGCGGCGCTTTCTTT.